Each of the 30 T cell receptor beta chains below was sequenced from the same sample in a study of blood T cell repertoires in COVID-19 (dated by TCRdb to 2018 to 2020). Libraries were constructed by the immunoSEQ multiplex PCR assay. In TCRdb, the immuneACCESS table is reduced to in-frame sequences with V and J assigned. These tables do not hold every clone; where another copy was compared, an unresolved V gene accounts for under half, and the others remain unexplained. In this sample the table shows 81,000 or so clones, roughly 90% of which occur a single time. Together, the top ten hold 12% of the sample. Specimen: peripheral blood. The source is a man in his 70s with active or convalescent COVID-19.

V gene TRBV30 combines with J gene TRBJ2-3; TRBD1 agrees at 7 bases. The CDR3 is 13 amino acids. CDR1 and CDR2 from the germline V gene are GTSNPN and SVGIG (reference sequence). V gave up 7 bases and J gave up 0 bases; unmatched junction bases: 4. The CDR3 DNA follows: TGTGCCTTTACAGGGGATAGCACAGATACGCAGTATTTT. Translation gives CAFTGDSTDTQYF.

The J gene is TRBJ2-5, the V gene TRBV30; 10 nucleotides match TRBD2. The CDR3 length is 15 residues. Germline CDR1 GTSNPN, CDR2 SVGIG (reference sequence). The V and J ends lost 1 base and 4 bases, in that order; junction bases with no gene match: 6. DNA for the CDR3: TGTGCCTGGAGTGCAGGGACTAGCGTGCCAGAGACCCAGTACTTC. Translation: CAWSAGTSVPETQYF.

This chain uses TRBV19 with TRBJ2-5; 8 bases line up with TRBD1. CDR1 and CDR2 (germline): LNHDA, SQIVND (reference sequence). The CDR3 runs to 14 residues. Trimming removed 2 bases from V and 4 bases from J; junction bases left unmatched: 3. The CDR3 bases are TGTGCCAGTAGTATACAGGGGGCTGGAGAGACCCAGTACTTC. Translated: CASSIQGAGETQYF.

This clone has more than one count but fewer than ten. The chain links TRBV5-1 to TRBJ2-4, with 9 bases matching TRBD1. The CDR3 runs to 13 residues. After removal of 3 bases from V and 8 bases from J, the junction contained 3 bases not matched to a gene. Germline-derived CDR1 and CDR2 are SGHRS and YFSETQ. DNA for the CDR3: TGCGCCAGCAGCTCTGGGGACAGGGACATTCAGTACTTC. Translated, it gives CASSSGDRDIQYF.

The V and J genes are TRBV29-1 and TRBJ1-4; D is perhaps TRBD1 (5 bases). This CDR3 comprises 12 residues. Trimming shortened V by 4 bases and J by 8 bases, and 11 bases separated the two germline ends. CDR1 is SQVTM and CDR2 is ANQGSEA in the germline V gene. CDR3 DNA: TGCAGCGTTGTAGGGAGGGACGAAAAACTGTTTTTT. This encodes CSVVGRDEKLFF.

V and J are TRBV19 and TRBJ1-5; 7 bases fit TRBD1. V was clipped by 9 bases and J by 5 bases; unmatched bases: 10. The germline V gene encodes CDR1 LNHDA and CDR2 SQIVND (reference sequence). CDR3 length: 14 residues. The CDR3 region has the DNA TGTGCCAGCCATAGACAGGGTAACGATCAGCCCCAGCATTTT. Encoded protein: CASHRQGNDQPQHF.

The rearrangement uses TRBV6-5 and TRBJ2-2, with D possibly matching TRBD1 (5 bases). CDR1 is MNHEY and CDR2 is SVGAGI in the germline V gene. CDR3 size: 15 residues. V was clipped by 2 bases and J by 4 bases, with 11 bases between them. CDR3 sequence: CASSYATQVTGELFF. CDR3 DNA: TGTGCCAGCAGTTACGCAACACAGGTCACCGGGGAGCTGTTTTTT.

The CDR3 DNA reads TGCGCCAGCAGCCAAGTGGCAGGGGACGTCGGCTACACCTTC. Protein sequence: CASSQVAGDVGYTF. J is TRBJ1-2 and V is TRBV4-3; possibly TRBD1 for D (6 bases). Between the trimmed V and J ends, which lost 1 base and 8 bases, there was a span of 14 bases. CDR3 length: 14 residues. Per germline, CDR1 LGHNA and CDR2 YSLEER.

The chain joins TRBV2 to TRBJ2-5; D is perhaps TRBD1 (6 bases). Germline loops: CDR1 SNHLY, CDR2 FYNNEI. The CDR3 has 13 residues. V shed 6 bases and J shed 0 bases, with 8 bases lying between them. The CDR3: CASSWDNQETQYF. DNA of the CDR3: TGTGCCAGCAGCTGGGACAACCAAGAGACCCAGTACTTC.

The CDR3 reads CSVGYKGTGGTEAFF. The CDR3 nucleotides are TGCAGCGTAGGATACAAGGGGACAGGGGGCACTGAAGCTTTCTTT. This chain uses TRBV29-1 with TRBJ1-1; 11 nucleotides line up with TRBD1. The CDR3 contains 15 residues. V trimming: 6 bases; J trimming: 4 bases; junction bases outside the gene matches: 10. Per germline, CDR1 SQVTM and CDR2 ANQGSEA.

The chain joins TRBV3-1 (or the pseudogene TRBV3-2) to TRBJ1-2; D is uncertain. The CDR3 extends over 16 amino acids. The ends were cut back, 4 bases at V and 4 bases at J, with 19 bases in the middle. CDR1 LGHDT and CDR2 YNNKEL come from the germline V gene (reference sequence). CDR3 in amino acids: CASSPRPAGTSYGYTF. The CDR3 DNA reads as TGTGCCAGCAGCCCCCGCCCGGCGGGTACCTCCTATGGCTACACCTTC.

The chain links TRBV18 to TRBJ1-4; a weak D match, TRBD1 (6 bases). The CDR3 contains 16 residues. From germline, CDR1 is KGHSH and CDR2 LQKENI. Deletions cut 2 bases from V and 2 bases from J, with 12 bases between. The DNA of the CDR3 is TGTGCCAGCTCACCAACAGGGATGCGGACTAATGAAAAACTGTTTTTT. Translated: CASSPTGMRTNEKLFF.

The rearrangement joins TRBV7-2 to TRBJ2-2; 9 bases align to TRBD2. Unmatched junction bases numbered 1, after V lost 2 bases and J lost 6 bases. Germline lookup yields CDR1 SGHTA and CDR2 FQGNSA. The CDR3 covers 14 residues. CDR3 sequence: CASSLLAGAGELFF. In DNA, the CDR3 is TGTGCCAGCAGCTTATTAGCGGGGGCCGGGGAGCTGTTTTTT.

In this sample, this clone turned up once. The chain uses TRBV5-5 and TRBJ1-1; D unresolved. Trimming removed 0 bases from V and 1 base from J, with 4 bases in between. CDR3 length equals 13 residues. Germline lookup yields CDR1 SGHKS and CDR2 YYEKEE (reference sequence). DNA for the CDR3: TGTGCCAGCAGCTTGGTCTCGAACACTGAAGCTTTCTTT. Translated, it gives CASSLVSNTEAFF.

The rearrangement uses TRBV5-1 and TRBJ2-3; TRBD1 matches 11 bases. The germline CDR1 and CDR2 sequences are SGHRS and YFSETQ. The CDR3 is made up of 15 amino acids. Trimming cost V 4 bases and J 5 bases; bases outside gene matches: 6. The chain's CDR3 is CASSPGQGARDTQYF. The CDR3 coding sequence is TGCGCCAGCAGCCCAGGACAGGGGGCGAGAGATACGCAGTATTTT.

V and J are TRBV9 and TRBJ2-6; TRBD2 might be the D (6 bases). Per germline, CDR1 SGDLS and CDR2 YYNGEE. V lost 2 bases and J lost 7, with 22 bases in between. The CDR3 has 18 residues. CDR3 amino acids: CASSVSGGEALGANVLTF. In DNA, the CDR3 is TGTGCCAGCAGCGTTTCCGGTGGGGAGGCTCTGGGCGCCAACGTCCTGACTTTC.

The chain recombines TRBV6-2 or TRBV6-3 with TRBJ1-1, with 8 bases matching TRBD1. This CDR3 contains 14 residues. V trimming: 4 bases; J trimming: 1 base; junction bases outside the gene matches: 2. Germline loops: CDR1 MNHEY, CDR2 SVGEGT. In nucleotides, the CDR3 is TGTGCCAGCAGTTCCGGACAGGGGAACACTGAAGCTTTCTTT. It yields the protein CASSSGQGNTEAFF.

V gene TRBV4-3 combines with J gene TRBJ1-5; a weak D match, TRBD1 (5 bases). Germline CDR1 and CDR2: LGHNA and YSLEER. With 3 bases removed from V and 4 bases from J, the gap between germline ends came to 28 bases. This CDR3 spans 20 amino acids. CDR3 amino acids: CASSQSNGQGPKGGNQPQHF. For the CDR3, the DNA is TGCGCCAGCAGCCAGAGTAATGGGCAGGGCCCAAAGGGAGGGAATCAGCCCCAGCATTTT.

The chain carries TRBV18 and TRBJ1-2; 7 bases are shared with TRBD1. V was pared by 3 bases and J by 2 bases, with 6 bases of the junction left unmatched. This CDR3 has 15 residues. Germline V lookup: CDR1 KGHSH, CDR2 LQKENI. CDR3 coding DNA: TGTGCCAGCTCACCGCAACAGACAGGGAACTATGGCTACACCTTC. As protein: CASSPQQTGNYGYTF.

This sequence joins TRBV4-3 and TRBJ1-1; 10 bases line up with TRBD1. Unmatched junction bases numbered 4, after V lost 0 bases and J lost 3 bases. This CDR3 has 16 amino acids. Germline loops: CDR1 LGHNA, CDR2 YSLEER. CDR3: CASSQDGTGVDTEAFF. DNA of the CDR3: TGCGCCAGCAGCCAAGATGGGACAGGGGTGGACACTGAAGCTTTCTTT.

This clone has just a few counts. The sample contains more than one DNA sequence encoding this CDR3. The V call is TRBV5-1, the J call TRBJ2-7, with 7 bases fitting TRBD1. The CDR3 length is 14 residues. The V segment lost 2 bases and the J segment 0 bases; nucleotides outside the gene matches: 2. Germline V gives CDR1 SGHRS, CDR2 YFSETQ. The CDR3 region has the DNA TGCGCCAGCAGCTTACAGGGGTCCTCCTACGAGCAGTACTTC. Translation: CASSLQGSSYEQYF.

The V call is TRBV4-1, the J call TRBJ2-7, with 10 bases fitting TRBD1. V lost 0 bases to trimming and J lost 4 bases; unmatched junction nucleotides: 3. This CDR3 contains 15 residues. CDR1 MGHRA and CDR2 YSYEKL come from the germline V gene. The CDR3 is CASSQDPGQGYEQYF. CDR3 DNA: TGCGCCAGCAGCCAAGACCCGGGACAGGGGTACGAGCAGTACTTC.

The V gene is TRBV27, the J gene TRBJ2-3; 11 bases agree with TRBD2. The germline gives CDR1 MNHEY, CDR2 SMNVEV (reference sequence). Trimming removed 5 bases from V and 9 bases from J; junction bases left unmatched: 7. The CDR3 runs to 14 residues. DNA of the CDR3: TGTGCCAGCAGTCCTGCCCCTAGCGGGGGGACGCAGTATTTT. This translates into CASSPAPSGGTQYF.

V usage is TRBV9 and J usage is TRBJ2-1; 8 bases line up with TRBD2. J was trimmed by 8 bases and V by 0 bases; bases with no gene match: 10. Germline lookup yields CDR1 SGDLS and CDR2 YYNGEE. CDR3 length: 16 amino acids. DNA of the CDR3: TGTGCCAGCAGCGTAGCTACGGGGGGGCCGGTCGATGAGCAGTTCTTC. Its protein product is CASSVATGGPVDEQFF.

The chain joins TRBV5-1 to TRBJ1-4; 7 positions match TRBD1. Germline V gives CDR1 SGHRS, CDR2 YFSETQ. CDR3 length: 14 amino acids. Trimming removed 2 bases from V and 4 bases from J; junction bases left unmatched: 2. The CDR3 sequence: CASSFGTDNEKLFF. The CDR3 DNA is TGCGCCAGCAGCTTCGGGACAGATAATGAAAAACTGTTTTTT.

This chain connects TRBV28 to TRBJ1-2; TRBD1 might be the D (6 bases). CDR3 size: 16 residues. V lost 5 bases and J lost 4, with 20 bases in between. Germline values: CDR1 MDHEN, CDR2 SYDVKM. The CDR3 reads CASSPLGGVWVYGYTF. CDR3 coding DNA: TGTGCCAGCAGTCCCCTAGGGGGTGTGTGGGTCTATGGCTACACCTTC.

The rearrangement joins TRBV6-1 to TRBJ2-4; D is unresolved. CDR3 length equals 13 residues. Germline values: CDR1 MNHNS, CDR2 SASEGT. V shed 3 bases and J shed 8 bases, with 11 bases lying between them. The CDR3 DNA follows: TGTGCCAGCAGTGAGTACGAAAGAGACATTCAGTACTTC. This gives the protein CASSEYERDIQYF.

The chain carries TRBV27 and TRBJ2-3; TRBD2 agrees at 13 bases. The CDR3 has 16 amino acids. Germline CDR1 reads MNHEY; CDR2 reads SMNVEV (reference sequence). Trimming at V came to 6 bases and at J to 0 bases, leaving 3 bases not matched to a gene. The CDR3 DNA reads TGTGCCAGCAGCCGACTAGCGGGGGGCAGCACAGATACGCAGTATTTT. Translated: CASSRLAGGSTDTQYF.

CDR3 in DNA: TGTGCCAGCAGCCGAGGACAGTCCGCAGATACGCAGTATTTT. Translating gives CASSRGQSADTQYF. The V and J genes are TRBV6-5 and TRBJ2-3; D is possibly TRBD1 (6 bases). The V end was cut by 6 bases, the J end by 4 bases, with 14 bases between. Per the germline V gene, CDR1 is MNHEY and CDR2 is SVGAGI. The CDR3 extends over 14 amino acids.

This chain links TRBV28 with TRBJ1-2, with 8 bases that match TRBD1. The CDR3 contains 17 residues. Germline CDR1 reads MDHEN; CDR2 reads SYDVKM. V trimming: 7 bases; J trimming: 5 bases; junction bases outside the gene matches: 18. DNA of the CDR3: TGTGCCAGCACCCCTAGTGGGCAGGGGGCGGGGTTGTATGGCTACACCTTC. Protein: CASTPSGQGAGLYGYTF.